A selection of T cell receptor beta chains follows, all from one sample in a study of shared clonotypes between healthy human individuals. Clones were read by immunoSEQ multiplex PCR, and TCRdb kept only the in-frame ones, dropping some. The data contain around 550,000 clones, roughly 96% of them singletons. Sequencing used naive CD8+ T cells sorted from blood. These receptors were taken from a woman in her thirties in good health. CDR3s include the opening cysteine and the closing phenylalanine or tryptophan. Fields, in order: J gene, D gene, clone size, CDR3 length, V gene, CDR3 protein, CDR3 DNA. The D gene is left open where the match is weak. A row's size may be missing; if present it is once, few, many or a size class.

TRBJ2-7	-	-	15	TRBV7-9	CASSLVILGNYEQYF	TGTGCCAGCAGCTTAGTGATATTGGGGAACTACGAGCAGTACTTC
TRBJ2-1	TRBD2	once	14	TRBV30	CAANIGLGGHEQFF	TGTGCCGCTAATATCGGACTAGGAGGCCATGAGCAGTTCTTC
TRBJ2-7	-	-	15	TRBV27	CASSETWGPILEQYF	TGTGCCAGCAGTGAGACCTGGGGTCCAATCCTGGAGCAGTACTTC
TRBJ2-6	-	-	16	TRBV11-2	CASSLGQGSGANVLTF	TGTGCCAGCAGCTTAGGGCAAGGATCCGGGGCCAACGTCCTGACTTTC
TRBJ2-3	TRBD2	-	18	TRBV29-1	CSVENRDRLAGGTDTQYF	TGCAGCGTCGAAAACCGGGACAGACTAGCGGGAGGCACAGATACGCAGTATTTT
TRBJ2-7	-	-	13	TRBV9	CASSDRGGYEQYF	TGTGCCAGCAGCGACAGGGGAGGCTACGAGCAGTACTTC
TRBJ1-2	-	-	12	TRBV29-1	CSVTGQGYGYTF	TGCAGCGTTACTGGGCAGGGGTACGGCTACACCTTC
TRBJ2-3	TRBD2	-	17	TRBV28	CASSLLASGISADTQYF	TGTGCCAGCAGTTTACTCGCTAGCGGGATAAGTGCAGATACGCAGTATTTT
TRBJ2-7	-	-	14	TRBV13	CASSPSGQSYEQYF	TGTGCCAGCAGCCCCTCAGGTCAGAGTTACGAGCAGTACTTC
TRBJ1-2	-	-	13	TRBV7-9	CASSSGPLYGYTF	TGTGCCAGCAGCTCCGGACCCCTCTATGGCTACACCTTC
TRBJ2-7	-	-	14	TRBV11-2	CASSLRRDSYEQYF	TGTGCCAGCAGTTTAAGGAGGGACTCCTACGAGCAGTACTTC
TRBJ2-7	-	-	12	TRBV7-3	CASSLSQEEVCF	TGTGCCAGCAGCTTAAGTCAGGAGGAGGTTTGCTTC
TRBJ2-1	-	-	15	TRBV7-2	CASSLVPTSYNEQFF	TGTGCCAGCAGCTTAGTACCAACCTCCTACAATGAGCAGTTCTTC
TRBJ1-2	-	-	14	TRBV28	CASSLSYRDYGYTF	TGTGCCAGCAGTTTATCTTACAGGGATTATGGCTACACCTTC
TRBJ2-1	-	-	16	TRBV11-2	CASSSSPGSANNEQFF	TGTGCCAGCAGCTCCAGCCCTGGTAGCGCCAACAATGAGCAGTTCTTC
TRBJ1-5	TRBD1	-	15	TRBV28	CASSLWTGLNQPQHF	TGTGCCAGCAGTTTATGGACAGGGCTCAATCAGCCCCAGCATTTT
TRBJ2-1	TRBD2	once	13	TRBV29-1	CSVGGVGGNEQFF	TGCAGCGTTGGCGGTGTCGGGGGGAATGAGCAGTTCTTC
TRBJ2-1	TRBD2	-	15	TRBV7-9	CASSLAAGGPNEQFF	TGTGCCAGCAGCTTAGCGGCGGGAGGGCCAAATGAGCAGTTCTTC
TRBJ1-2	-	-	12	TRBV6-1	CASSDQGEGYTF	TGTGCCAGCAGTGATCAGGGTGAAGGCTACACCTTC
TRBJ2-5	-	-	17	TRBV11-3	CASSLDVSWEEAETQYF	TGTGCCAGCAGCTTAGACGTCAGCTGGGAAGAAGCAGAGACCCAGTACTTC
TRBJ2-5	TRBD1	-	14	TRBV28	CASSQGQARETQYF	TGTGCCAGCAGCCAGGGACAGGCCCGAGAGACCCAGTACTTC
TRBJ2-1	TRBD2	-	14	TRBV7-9	CASSPGLAGPVQFF	TGTGCCAGCAGTCCGGGACTAGCGGGACCGGTGCAGTTCTTC
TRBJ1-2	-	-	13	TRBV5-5	CASSLDREVGYTF	TGTGCCAGCAGCTTGGACAGGGAAGTTGGCTACACCTTC
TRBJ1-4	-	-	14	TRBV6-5	CASSAGGGNEKLFF	TGTGCCAGCAGTGCCGGGGGGGGGAATGAAAAACTGTTTTTT
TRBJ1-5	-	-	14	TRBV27	CASSFGLGSQPQHF	TGTGCCAGCAGTTTTGGCTTGGGGAGTCAGCCCCAGCATTTT
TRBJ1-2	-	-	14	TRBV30	CAWSVLDFRYGYTF	TGTGCCTGGAGTGTGCTGGATTTCCGCTATGGCTACACCTTC
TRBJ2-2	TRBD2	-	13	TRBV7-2	CASSYGLAGELFF	TGTGCCAGCAGCTACGGACTAGCGGGGGAGCTGTTTTTT
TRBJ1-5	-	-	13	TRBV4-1	CASSPYQGQPQHF	TGCGCCAGCAGCCCCTACCAGGGGCAGCCCCAGCATTTT
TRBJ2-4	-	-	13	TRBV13	CASSLGDKNIQYF	TGTGCCAGCAGCTTAGGGGACAAAAACATTCAGTACTTC
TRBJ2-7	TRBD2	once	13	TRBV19	CASTALAGYEQYF	TGTGCCAGTACGGCACTAGCGGGGTACGAGCAGTACTTC
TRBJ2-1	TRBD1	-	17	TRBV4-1	CASSRRDREISYNEQFF	TGCGCCAGCAGCCGAAGGGACAGGGAGATTTCCTACAATGAGCAGTTCTTC
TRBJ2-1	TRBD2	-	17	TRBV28	CASSSGTSGRTNDEQFF	TGTGCCAGCAGTTCCGGGACTAGCGGGAGGACCAACGATGAGCAGTTCTTC
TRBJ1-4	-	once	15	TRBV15	CATSREPGGTEKLFF	TGTGCCACCAGCAGAGAGCCGGGGGGGACTGAAAAACTGTTTTTT
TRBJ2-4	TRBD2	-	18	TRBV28	CASSFKRLAGGMWVIQYF	TGTGCCAGCAGTTTCAAGAGACTAGCGGGAGGGATGTGGGTCATTCAGTACTTC
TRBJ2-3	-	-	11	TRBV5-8	CASASPYTQYF	TGTGCCAGCGCTAGCCCATATACGCAGTATTTT
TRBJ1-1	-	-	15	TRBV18	CASSPRYYRDTEAFF	TGTGCCAGCTCACCCCGATATTACAGGGACACTGAAGCTTTCTTT
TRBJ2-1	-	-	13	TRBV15	CATSRDSTNEQFF	TGTGCCACCAGCAGAGACTCAACCAATGAGCAGTTCTTC
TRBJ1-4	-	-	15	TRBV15	CATSREKGANEKLFF	TGTGCCACCAGCAGAGAAAAGGGGGCTAATGAAAAACTGTTTTTT
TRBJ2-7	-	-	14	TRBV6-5	CASSYSERPYEQYF	TGTGCCAGCAGTTACTCCGAACGGCCCTACGAGCAGTACTTC
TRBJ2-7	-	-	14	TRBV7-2	CASSYLGDPYEQYF	TGTGCCAGCAGCTACCTGGGGGACCCCTACGAGCAGTACTTC
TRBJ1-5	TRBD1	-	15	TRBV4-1	CASSTKTGYHQPQHF	TGCGCCAGCAGCACAAAGACAGGGTATCATCAGCCCCAGCATTTT
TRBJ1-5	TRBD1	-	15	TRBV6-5	CASSYSGQGNQPQHF	TGTGCCAGCAGTTACTCGGGACAGGGGAATCAGCCCCAGCATTTT
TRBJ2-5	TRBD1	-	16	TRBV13	CASSESRQGARETQYF	TGTGCCAGCAGCGAATCACGACAGGGGGCCCGGGAGACCCAGTACTTC
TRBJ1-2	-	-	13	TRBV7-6	CASSSRPGRRYTF	TGTGCCAGCAGCTCACGACCGGGACGGCGCTACACCTTC
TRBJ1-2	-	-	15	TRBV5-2	CASSQGTVTNYGYTF	TGCGCCAGCAGCCAAGGGACAGTAACTAACTATGGCTACACCTTC
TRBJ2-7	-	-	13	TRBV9	CASSVSPGYEQYF	TGTGCCAGCAGCGTTTCCCCAGGCTACGAGCAGTACTTC
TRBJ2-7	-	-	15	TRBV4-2	CASSQDGRSSYEQYF	TGTGCCAGCAGCCAAGATGGGAGAAGCTCCTACGAGCAGTACTTC
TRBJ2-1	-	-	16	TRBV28	CASSLVRVGDPNEQFF	TGTGCCAGCAGTTTGGTGCGGGTAGGTGATCCCAATGAGCAGTTCTTC
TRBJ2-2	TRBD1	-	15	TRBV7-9	CASSRQGANTGELFF	TGTGCCAGCAGCCGCCAGGGGGCGAACACCGGGGAGCTGTTTTTT